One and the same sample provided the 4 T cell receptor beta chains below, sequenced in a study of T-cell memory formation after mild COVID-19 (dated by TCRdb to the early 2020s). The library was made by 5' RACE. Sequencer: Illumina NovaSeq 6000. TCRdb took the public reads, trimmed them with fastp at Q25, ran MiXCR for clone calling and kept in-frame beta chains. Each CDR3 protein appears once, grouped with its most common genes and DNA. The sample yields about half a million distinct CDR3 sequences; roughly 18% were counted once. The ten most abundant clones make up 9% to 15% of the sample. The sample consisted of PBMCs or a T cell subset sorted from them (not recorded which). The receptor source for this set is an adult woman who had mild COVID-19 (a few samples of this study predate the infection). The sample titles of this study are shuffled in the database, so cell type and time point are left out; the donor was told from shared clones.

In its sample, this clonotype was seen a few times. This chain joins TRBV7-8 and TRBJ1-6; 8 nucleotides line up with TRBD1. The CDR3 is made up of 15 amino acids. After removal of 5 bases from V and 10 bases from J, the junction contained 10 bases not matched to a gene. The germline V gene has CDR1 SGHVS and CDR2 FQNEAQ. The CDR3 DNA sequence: TGTGCCAGCAGCGTAGACCCGGGACAGGCCTCACCCCTCCACTTT. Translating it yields CASSVDPGQASPLHF. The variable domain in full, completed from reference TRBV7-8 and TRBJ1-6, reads GAGVSQSPRYKVAKRGQDVALRCDPISGHVSLFWYQQALGQGPEFLTYFQNEAQLDKSGLPSDRFFAERPEGSVSTLKIQRTQQEDSAVYLCASSVDPGQASPLHFGNGTRLTVT.

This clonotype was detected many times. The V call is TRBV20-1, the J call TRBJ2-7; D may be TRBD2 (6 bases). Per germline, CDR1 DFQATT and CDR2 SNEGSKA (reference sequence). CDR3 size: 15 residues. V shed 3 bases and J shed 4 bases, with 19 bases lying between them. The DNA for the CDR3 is TGCAGTGCTAGTGTGGGGACTCGCTCGGATTACGAGCAGTACTTC. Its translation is CSASVGTRSDYEQYF.

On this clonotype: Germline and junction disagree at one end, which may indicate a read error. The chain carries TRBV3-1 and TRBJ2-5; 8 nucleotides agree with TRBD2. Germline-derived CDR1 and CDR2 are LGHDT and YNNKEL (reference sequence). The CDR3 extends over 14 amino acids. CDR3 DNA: TGTGCCAGCAGCCTAACTAGCGGCCAAGAGAACCAGTACTTC. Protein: CASSLTSGQENQYF.

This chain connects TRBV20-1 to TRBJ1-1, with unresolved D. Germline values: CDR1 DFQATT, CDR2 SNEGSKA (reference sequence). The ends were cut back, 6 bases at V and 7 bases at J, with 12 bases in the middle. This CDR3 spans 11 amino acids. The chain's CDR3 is CSASGLLEAFF. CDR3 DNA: TGCAGTGCCAGCGGACTTCTTGAAGCTTTCTTT.